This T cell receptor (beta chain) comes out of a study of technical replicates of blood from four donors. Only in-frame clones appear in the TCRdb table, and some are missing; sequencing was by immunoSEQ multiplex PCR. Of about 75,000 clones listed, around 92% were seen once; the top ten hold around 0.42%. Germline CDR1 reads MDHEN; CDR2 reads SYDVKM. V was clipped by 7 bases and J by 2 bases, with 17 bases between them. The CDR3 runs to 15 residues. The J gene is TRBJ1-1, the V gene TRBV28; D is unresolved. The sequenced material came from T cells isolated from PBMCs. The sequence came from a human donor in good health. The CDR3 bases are TGTGCCAGCAACCTTTTAGCAGGAGGAAACACTGAAGCTTTCTTT. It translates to CASNLLAGGNTEAFF.